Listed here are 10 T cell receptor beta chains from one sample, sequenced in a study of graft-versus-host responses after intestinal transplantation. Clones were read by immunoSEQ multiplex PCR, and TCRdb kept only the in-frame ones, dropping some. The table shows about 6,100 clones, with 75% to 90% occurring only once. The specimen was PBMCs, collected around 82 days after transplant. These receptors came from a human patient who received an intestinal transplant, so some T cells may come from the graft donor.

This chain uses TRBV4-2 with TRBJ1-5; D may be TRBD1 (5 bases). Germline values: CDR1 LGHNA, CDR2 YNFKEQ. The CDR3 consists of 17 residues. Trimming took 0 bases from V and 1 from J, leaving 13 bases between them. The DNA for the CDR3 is TGTGCCAGCAGCCAAGATCCGGGGGTTTTGAGCAATCAGCCCCAGCATTTT. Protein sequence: CASSQDPGVLSNQPQHF.

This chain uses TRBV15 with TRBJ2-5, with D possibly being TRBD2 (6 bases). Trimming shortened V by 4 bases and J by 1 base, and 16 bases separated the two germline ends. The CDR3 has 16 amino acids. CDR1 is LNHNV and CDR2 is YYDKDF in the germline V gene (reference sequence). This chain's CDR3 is CATSMGGLGVQETQYF. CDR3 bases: TGTGCCACCAGCATGGGGGGTTTGGGGGTCCAAGAGACCCAGTACTTC.

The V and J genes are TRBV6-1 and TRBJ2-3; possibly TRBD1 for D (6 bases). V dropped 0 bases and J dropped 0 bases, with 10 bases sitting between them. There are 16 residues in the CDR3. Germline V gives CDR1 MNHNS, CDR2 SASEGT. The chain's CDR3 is CASSEAQGQSTDTQYF. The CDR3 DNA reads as TGTGCCAGCAGTGAAGCGCAGGGACAAAGCACAGATACGCAGTATTTT.

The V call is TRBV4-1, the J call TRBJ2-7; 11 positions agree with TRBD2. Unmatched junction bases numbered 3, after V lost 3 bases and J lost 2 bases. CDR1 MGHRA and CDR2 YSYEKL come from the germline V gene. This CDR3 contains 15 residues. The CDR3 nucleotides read TGCGCCAGCAGCCAGCTAGCGGGGGGTACCTACGAGCAGTACTTC. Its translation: CASSQLAGGTYEQYF.

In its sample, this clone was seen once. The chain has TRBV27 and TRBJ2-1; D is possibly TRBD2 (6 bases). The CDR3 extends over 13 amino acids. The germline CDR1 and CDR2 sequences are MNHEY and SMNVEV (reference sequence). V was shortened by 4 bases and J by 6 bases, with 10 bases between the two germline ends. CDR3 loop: CASSSGLFNEQFF. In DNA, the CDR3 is TGTGCCAGCAGTTCGGGACTTTTCAATGAGCAGTTCTTC.

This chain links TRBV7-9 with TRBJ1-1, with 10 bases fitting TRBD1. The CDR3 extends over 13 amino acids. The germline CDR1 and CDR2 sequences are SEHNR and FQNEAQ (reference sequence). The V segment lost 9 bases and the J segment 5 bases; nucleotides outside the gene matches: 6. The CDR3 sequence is CASTDRGRTEAFF. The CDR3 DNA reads TGTGCCAGTACGGACAGGGGGAGGACTGAAGCTTTCTTT.

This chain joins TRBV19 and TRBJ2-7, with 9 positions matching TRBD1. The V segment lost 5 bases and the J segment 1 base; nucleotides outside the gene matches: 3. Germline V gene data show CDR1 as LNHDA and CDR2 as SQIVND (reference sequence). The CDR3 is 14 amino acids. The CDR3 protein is CASSAGTGSYEQYF. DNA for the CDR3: TGTGCCAGTAGTGCCGGGACAGGGTCCTACGAGCAGTACTTC.

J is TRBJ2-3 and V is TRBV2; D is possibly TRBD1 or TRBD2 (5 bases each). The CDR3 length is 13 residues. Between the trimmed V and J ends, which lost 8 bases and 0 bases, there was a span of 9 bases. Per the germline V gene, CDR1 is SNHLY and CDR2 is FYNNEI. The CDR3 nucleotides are TGTGCCAGCGGGGACGGCAGCACAGATACGCAGTATTTT. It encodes CASGDGSTDTQYF.

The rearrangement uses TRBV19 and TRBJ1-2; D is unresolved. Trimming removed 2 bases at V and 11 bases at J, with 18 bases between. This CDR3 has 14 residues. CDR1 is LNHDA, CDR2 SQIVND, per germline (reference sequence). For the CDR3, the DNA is TGTGCCAGTAGTATAACGGTAATCGGCACGCCATACACCTTC. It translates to CASSITVIGTPYTF.

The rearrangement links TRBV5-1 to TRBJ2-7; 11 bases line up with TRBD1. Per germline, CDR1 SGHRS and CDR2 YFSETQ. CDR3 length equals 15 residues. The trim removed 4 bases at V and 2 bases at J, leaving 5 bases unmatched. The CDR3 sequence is CASSPDRGQAYEQYF. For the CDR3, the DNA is TGCGCCAGCAGCCCGGACAGGGGGCAGGCCTACGAGCAGTACTTC.